This TCR beta chain was identified in a study of T cell responses to AZD1222 COVID-19 vaccine. Unmatched junction bases numbered 8, after V lost 4 bases and J lost 7 bases. Per germline, CDR1 LGHNA and CDR2 YNFKEQ. This CDR3 comprises 17 residues. Here immunoSEQ multiplex PCR was the method, and the copy in TCRdb shows in-frame clones only, minus some. This table has about 140,000 clones, over 75% appearing once. This clone has only one observation. The J gene is TRBJ2-1, the V gene TRBV4-2; 15 nucleotides match TRBD2. The receptor comes from an adult in good health. The sequences come from peripheral blood, collected on day 0 of AZD1222 vaccination. CDR3 region: CASSPGLAGGQSNEQFF. The CDR3 nucleotides read TGTGCCAGCAGCCCCGGACTAGCGGGGGGGCAGTCGAATGAGCAGTTCTTC.